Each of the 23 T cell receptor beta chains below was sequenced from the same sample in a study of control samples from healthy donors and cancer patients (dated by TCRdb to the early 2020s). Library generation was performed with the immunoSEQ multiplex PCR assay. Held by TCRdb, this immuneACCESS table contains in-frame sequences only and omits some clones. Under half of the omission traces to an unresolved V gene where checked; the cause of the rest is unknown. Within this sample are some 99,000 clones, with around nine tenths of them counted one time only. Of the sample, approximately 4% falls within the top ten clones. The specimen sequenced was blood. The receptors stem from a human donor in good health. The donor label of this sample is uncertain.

The CDR3 protein is CATSRDPTGINEKLFF. In DNA form, the CDR3 reads TGTGCCACCAGCAGAGATCCTACCGGAATTAATGAAAAACTGTTTTTT. V is TRBV15 and J is TRBJ1-4; no clear D. The ends were cut back, 0 bases at V and 4 bases at J, with 12 bases in the middle. Germline assignment: CDR1 LNHNV and CDR2 YYDKDF (reference sequence). This CDR3 spans 16 amino acids. The whole variable domain, filled in from reference TRBV15 and TRBJ1-4, reads DAMVIQNPRYQVTQFGKPVTLSCSQTLNHNVMYWYQQKSSQAPKLLFHYYDKDFNNEADTPDNFQSRRPNTSFCFLDIRSPGLGDTAMYLCATSRDPTGINEKLFFGSGTQLSVL.

The CDR3 protein is CASSGFRGRDEQFF. CDR3 nucleotides: TGCGCCAGCAGCGGTTTTAGGGGGCGCGATGAGCAGTTCTTC. V is TRBV5-1 and J is TRBJ2-1; 7 bases agree with TRBD1. The CDR3 contains 14 residues. Germline trimming cut 4 bases from V and 8 bases from J; bases unmatched to any gene: 9. CDR1 SGHRS and CDR2 YFSETQ come from the germline V gene.

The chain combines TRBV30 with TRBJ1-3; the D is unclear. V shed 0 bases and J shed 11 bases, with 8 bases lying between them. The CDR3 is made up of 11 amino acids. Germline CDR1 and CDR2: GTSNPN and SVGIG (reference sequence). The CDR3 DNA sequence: TGTGCCTGGAGTGTACTGGACTCCATATATTTT. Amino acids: CAWSVLDSIYF.

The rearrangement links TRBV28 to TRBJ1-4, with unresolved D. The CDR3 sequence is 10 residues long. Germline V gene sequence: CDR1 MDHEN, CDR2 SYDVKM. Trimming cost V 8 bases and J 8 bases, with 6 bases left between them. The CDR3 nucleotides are TGTGCCAGCCAGGAGGAAAAACTGTTTTTT. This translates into CASQEEKLFF.

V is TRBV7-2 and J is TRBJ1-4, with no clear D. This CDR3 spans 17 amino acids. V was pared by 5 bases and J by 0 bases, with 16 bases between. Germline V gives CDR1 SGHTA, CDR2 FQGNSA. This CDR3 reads CASSPRGGYATNEKLFF. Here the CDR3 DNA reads TGTGCCAGCAGCCCTAGAGGAGGTTATGCAACTAATGAAAAACTGTTTTTT.

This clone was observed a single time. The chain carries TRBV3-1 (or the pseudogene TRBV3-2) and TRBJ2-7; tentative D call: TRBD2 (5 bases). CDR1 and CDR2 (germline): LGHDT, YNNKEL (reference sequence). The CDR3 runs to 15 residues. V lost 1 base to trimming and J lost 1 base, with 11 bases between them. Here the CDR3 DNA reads TGTGCCAGCAGCCAAGGCTTCGAGGGTTCCTACGAGCAGTACTTC. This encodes CASSQGFEGSYEQYF.

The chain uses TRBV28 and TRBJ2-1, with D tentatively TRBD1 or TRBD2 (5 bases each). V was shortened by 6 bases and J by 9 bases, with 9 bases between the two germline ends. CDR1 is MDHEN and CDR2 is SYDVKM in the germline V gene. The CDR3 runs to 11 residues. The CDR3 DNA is TGTGCCAGCAGGAGGGGCGGTGAGCAGTTCTTC. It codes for CASRRGGEQFF.

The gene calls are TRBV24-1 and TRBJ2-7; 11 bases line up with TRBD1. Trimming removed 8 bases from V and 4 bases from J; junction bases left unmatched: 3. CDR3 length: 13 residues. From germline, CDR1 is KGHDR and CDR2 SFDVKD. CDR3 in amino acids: CATMGQGGYEQYF. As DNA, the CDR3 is TGTGCCACCATGGGACAGGGGGGGTACGAGCAGTACTTC.

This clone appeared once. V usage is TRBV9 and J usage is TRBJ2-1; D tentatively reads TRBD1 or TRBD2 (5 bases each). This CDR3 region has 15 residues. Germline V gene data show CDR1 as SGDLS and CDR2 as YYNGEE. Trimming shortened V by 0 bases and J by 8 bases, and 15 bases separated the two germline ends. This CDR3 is CASSVEGRPRDEQFF. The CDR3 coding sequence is TGTGCCAGCAGCGTAGAGGGACGACCCCGCGATGAGCAGTTCTTC.

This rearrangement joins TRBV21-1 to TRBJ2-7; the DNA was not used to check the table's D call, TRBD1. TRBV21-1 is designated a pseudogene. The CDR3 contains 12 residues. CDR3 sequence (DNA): TGTGCCATCTGGGACATTCGCCACGAGCAGTACTTC. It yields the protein CAIWDIRHEQYF.

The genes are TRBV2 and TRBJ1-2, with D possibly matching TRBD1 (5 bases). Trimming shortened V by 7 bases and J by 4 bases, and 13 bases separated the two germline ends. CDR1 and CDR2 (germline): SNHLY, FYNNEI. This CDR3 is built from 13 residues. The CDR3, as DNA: TGTGCCAGCATCGGGGGGACCGTCTATGGCTACACCTTC. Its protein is CASIGGTVYGYTF.

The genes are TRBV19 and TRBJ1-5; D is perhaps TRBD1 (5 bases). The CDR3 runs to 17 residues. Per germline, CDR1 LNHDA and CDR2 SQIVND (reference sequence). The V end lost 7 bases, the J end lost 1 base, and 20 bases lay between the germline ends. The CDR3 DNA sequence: TGTGCCAGTACTAATGGGGGAGGGAGGTCGAGCAATCAGCCCCAGCATTTT. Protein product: CASTNGGGRSSNQPQHF.

CDR3 residues: CASSILVASGANVLTF. DNA of the CDR3: TGTGCCAGTAGTATACTTGTGGCAAGCGGGGCCAACGTCCTGACTTTC. The V call is TRBV19, the J call TRBJ2-6, with D hard to call. Trimming left V 2 bases short and J 4 bases short, with 12 bases between. Germline values: CDR1 LNHDA, CDR2 SQIVND (reference sequence). The CDR3 consists of 16 residues.

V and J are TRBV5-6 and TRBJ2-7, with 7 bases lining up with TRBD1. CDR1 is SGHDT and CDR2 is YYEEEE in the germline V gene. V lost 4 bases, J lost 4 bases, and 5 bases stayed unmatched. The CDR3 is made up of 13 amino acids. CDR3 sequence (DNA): TGTGCCAGCAGCGGTACAGGGGATTACGAGCAGTACTTC. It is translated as CASSGTGDYEQYF.

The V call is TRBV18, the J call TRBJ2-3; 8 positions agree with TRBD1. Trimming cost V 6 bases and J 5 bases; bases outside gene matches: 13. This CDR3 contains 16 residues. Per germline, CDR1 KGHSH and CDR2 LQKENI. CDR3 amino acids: CASSLNAGGGIDTQYF. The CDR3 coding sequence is TGTGCCAGCTCCCTAAACGCAGGGGGCGGAATAGATACGCAGTATTTT.

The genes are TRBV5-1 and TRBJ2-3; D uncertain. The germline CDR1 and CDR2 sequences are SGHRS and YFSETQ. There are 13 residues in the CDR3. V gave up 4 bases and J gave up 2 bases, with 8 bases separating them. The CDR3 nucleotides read TGCGCCAGCAGCCCCGGTCCCACAGATACGCAGTATTTT. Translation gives CASSPGPTDTQYF.

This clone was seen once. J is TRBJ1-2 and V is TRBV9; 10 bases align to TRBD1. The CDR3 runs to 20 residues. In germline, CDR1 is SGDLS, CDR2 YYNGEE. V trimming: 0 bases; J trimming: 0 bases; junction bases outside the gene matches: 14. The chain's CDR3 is CASSVVSLLDRGRTNYGYTF. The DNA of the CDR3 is TGTGCCAGCAGCGTAGTCTCCCTTCTTGACAGGGGGCGAACTAACTATGGCTACACCTTC.

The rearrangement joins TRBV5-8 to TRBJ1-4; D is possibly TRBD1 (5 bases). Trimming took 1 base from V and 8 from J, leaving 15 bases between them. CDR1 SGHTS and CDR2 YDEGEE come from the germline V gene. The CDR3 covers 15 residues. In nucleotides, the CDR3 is TGTGCCAGCAGCTTGTATAATGCAGGGTTCGAAAAACTGTTTTTT. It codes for CASSLYNAGFEKLFF.

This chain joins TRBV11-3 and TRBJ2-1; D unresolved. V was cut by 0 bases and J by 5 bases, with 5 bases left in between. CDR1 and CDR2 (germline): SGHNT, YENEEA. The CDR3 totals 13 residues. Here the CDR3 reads CASSLDRNNEQFF. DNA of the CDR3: TGTGCCAGCAGCTTAGACAGAAACAATGAGCAGTTCTTC.

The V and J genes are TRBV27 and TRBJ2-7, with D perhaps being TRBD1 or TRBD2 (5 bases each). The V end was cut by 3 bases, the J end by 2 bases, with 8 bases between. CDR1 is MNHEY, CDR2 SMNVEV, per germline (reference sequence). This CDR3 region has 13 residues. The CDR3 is CASSFRGPYEQYF. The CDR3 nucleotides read TGTGCCAGCAGTTTTCGGGGACCCTACGAGCAGTACTTC.

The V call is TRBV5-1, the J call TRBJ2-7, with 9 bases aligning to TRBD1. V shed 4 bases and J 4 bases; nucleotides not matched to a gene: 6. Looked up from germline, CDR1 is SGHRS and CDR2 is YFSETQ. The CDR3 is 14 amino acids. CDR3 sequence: CASSPSGTGYEQYF. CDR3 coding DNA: TGCGCCAGCAGCCCCTCCGGGACAGGGTACGAGCAGTACTTC.

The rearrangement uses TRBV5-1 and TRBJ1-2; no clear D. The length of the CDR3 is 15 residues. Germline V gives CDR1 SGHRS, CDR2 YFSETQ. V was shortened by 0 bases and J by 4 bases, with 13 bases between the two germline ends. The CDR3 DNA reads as TGCGCCAGCAGCTTGGATGGAGGGATGGGCTATGGCTACACCTTC. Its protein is CASSLDGGMGYGYTF.

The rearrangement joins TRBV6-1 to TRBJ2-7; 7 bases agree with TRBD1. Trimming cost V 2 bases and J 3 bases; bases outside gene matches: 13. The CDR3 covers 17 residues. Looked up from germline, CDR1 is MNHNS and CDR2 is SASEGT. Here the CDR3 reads CASSERVRDSPYYEQYV. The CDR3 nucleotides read TGTGCCAGCAGTGAAAGAGTACGGGACAGTCCCTACTACGAGCAGTACGTC.